The clone carrying this TCR beta chain was counted a few times. The sample comes from a study of CD8+CD57+ T cells in acquired aplastic anemia. V gave up 6 bases and J gave up 5 bases; unmatched junction bases: 15. The CDR3 loop spans 17 amino acids. Genomic DNA templated the TCR beta VDJ and CDR3 profiling. From the reads, TCRdb called clonotypes with MiXCR, one entry per CDR3 protein. This sample has 250,000 to 300,000 distinct CDR3 sequences, with about three fifths found just once. For sequencing, patients were chosen who had shown expansion of CD8+CD57+ cells by flow cytometry. The chain combines TRBV12-3 or TRBV12-4 with TRBJ2-5; 10 bases line up with TRBD2. The TCR sequence derives from a human donor with aplastic anemia. Sequenced material: sorted CD4+, CD8+, or CD8+CD57+ T cells (not recorded which) from PBMCs. The CDR3 spells CASSYVRPAGGRETQYF. The CDR3 DNA is TGTGCCAGCAGCTACGTGAGACCAGCGGGGGGGAGGGAGACCCAGTACTTC.